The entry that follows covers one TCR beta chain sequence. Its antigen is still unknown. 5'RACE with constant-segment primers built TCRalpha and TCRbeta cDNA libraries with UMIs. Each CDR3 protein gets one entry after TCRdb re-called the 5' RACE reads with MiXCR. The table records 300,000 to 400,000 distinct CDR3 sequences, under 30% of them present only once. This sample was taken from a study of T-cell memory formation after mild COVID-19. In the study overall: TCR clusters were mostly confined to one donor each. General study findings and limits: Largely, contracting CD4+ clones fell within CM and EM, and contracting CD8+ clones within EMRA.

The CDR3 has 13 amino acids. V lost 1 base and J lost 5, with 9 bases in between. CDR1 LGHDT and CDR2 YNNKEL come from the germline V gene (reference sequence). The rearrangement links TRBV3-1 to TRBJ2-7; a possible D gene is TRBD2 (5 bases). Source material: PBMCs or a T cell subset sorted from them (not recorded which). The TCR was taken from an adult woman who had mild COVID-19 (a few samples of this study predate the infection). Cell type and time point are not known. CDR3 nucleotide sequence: TGTGCCAGCAGCCAAGCGACTACTGACGAGCAGTACTTC. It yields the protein CASSQATTDEQYF.